The 13 T cell receptor beta chains below were found in one sample sequenced in a study of CD8+ T cells in alopecia areata. Extracted from the samples, RNA was reverse transcribed into cDNA to serve as the sequencing template. Sequenced by immunoSEQ multiplex PCR; TCRdb stores in-frame clones only, minus some. This sample has some 150,000 clones, with about four fifths found just once. Described treatment: oral pan-JAK inhibitor, 5-10 mg twice daily. The specimen was CD8+ T cells sorted from blood, collected at week 4, from a patient treated with tofacitinib. These receptors were collected from a human donor with alopecia areata.

V and J are TRBV7-8 and TRBJ2-2; perhaps TRBD1 as D (6 bases). Looked up from germline, CDR1 is SGHVS and CDR2 is FQNEAQ. With 5 bases removed from V and 0 bases from J, the gap between germline ends came to 10 bases. This CDR3 has 15 residues. The CDR3 DNA follows: TGTGCCAGCAGCCCGAGGACAGCGAACACCGGGGAGCTGTTTTTT. It specifies CASSPRTANTGELFF.

The sample holds a few counts of this clone. This chain connects TRBV2 to TRBJ2-3, with D possibly matching TRBD1 (5 bases). V was pared by 10 bases and J by 1 base, with 12 bases between. Germline V gene data show CDR1 as SNHLY and CDR2 as FYNNEI. This CDR3 spans 13 amino acids. The DNA for the CDR3 is TGTGCCACCCAGGGATGGGGCACAGATACGCAGTATTTT. This sequence encodes CATQGWGTDTQYF.

The chain combines TRBV27 with TRBJ1-5, with no clear D. The CDR3 contains 15 residues. The germline V gene has CDR1 MNHEY and CDR2 SMNVEV (reference sequence). V was cut by 5 bases and J by 2 bases, with 13 bases left in between. In nucleotides, the CDR3 is TGTGCCAGCAGTCCGGAGTTTTGGGGCAATCAGCCCCAGCATTTT. Protein sequence: CASSPEFWGNQPQHF.

This chain connects TRBV7-9 to TRBJ1-1; no firm D call. Germline V gene data show CDR1 as SEHNR and CDR2 as FQNEAQ (reference sequence). Trimming left V 1 base short and J 0 bases short, with 12 bases between. The length of the CDR3 is 16 residues. CDR3 sequence reads: CASSLVGIGMNTEAFF. The CDR3 bases are TGTGCCAGCAGCTTAGTCGGAATAGGTATGAACACTGAAGCTTTCTTT.

This chain joins TRBV13 and TRBJ1-1; D may be TRBD1 (6 bases). Germline lookup yields CDR1 PRHDT and CDR2 FYEKMQ (reference sequence). This CDR3 comprises 11 residues. The V end was cut by 11 bases, the J end by 1 base, with 8 bases between. The CDR3 nucleotides read TGTGCCTCGACAGGGAACACTGAAGCTTTCTTT. Translation gives CASTGNTEAFF.

The rearrangement joins TRBV7-9 to TRBJ1-1; TRBD1 matches at 7 bases. V lost 3 bases to trimming and J lost 6 bases; unmatched junction nucleotides: 10. The CDR3 has 15 amino acids. Germline assignment: CDR1 SEHNR and CDR2 FQNEAQ (reference sequence). This CDR3 reads CASSFPTGQAPEAFF. The CDR3 DNA follows: TGTGCCAGCAGCTTCCCCACCGGACAGGCTCCTGAAGCTTTCTTT.

The chain has TRBV7-9 and TRBJ2-1; TRBD1 aligns across 9 bases. This CDR3 is 18 amino acids long. Germline V gene sequence: CDR1 SEHNR, CDR2 FQNEAQ (reference sequence). V lost 5 bases and J lost 6; bases outside the gene matches: 17. The CDR3 DNA reads TGTGCCAGCAGCCCAAAGGGGACAGGGATAGACAAGGGCAATGAGCAGTTCTTC. Amino acid sequence: CASSPKGTGIDKGNEQFF.

In this sample, this clone turned up a few times. V gene TRBV5-6 combines with J gene TRBJ2-7; no reliable D call. The germline V gene encodes CDR1 SGHDT and CDR2 YYEEEE. CDR3 length equals 15 residues. Trimming cost V 0 bases and J 2 bases, with 12 bases left between them. The CDR3 sequence: CASSLGGAGPYEQYF. The CDR3 DNA follows: TGTGCCAGCAGCTTGGGAGGAGCAGGCCCCTACGAGCAGTACTTC.

The gene calls are TRBV5-1 and TRBJ1-5, with no clear D. Germline V gene lookup returns CDR1 SGHRS and CDR2 YFSETQ. Trimming took 4 bases from V and 4 from J, leaving 12 bases between them. There are 14 residues in the CDR3. CDR3: CASSPGGDNQPQHF. The DNA of the CDR3 is TGCGCCAGCAGCCCCGGAGGCGATAATCAGCCCCAGCATTTT.

The V and J genes are TRBV29-1 and TRBJ2-1; D may be TRBD2 (5 bases). The CDR3 sequence is 12 residues long. CDR1 and CDR2 from the germline V gene are SQVTM and ANQGSEA. Trimming removed 2 bases at V and 8 bases at J, with 10 bases between. The DNA of the CDR3 is TGCAGCGTTGAACTAGCAGCCGATGAGCAGTTCTTC. Encoded protein: CSVELAADEQFF.

This chain joins TRBV4-2 and TRBJ2-1; D unclear. This CDR3 is built from 18 residues. V lost 0 bases and J lost 0, with 15 bases in between. The V gene's germline CDR1 is LGHNA and CDR2 YNFKEQ. This CDR3 is CASSQDPGRLSSYNEQFF. CDR3 coding DNA: TGTGCCAGCAGCCAAGATCCCGGGCGACTGTCCTCCTACAATGAGCAGTTCTTC.

The J gene is TRBJ1-4, the V gene TRBV2; D gene ambiguous. The germline V and J ends were trimmed by 6 bases and 7 bases, with 15 bases remaining between them. The CDR3 is 14 amino acids. Germline loops: CDR1 SNHLY, CDR2 FYNNEI. DNA of the CDR3: TGTGCCAGCAGGGGCATCAGGAGTGGTGAAAAACTGTTTTTT. As protein: CASRGIRSGEKLFF. Together with reference TRBV2 and TRBJ1-4, the CDR3 gives the full variable domain: EPEVTQTPSHQVTQMGQEVILRCVPISNHLYFYWYRQILGQKVEFLVSFYNNEISEKSEIFDDQFSVERPDGSNFTLKIRSTKLEDSAMYFCASRGIRSGEKLFFGSGTQLSVL.

The chain is built from TRBV7-9 and TRBJ1-2; D not resolved. The CDR3 has 13 residues. The ends were cut back, 11 bases at V and 4 bases at J, with 17 bases in the middle. Looked up from germline, CDR1 is SEHNR and CDR2 is FQNEAQ (reference sequence). The CDR3 DNA follows: TGTGCCTCTAGCGATTGGGGTGGCTATGGCTACACCTTC. As protein: CASSDWGGYGYTF.